This passage covers 2 T cell receptor beta chains from one sample sequenced in a study of vaccination and CD4 T cells after COVID-19. Their cognate antigens are unknown. The Oncomine TCR Beta short-read assay was what sequenced the DNA obtained from cultured CD4+ T cells. Via MiXCR, TCRdb re-called the PCR reads, giving one row per CDR3 protein. The sample includes 20,000 to 25,000 distinct CDR3 sequences, 60% of them seen just once. As to treatment: roughly 10-day PBMC culture with coronavirus spike peptide pools or control peptides (ViraFEST assay). Material: CD4+ T cells from blood, cultured in vitro, obtained after SARS-CoV-2 vaccination. These receptors originate from a human donor who received a COVID-19 vaccine.

J is TRBJ2-7 and V is TRBV10-1, with 8 bases identical to TRBD2. CDR1 is WNHNN, CDR2 SYGVQD, per germline (reference sequence). This CDR3 comprises 16 residues. Trimming took 2 bases from V and 2 from J; bases not matched to a gene: 8. The CDR3 DNA follows: TGCGCCAGCAGTGAGCGTTCCGGGACTAGGACCTACGAGCAGTACTTC. Amino acids: CASSERSGTRTYEQYF.

V usage is TRBV7-8 and J usage is TRBJ2-1, with a possible D match to TRBD2 (7 bases). Germline-derived CDR1 and CDR2 are SGHVS and FQNEAQ. The CDR3 is 16 amino acids. V was shortened by 1 base and J by 3 bases, with 13 bases between the two germline ends. The CDR3 DNA sequence: TGTGCCAGCAGCTTAGATCAGGGAGGGGGCTACAATGAGCAGTTCTTC. It specifies CASSLDQGGGYNEQFF.